The 20 T cell receptor beta chains below come from one sample, sequenced in a study of T cell clones after liver transplantation. Sequencing used immunoSEQ multiplex PCR; TCRdb keeps in-frame clones, though not all of them. Of 53,000 or so clones in the sample, approximately 84% were seen once. This specimen consisted of CD4+ T cells from blood, obtained before liver transplant. Receptors originate from a human donor who received a liver transplant.

The rearrangement links TRBV7-8 to TRBJ2-1; 8 nucleotides line up with TRBD2. V lost 5 bases to trimming and J lost 3 bases; unmatched junction nucleotides: 9. Per the germline V gene, CDR1 is SGHVS and CDR2 is FQNEAQ. The CDR3 runs 16 residues. The CDR3 DNA sequence: TGTGCCAGCAGCCGAGGCGGGACTAGTCACTACAATGAGCAGTTCTTC. The encoded protein is CASSRGGTSHYNEQFF.

This clone was seen only a few times. The V call is TRBV5-4, the J call TRBJ1-2, with a tentative D call TRBD1 (6 bases). From germline, CDR1 is SGHNT and CDR2 YYREEE (reference sequence). V dropped 0 bases and J dropped 7 bases, with 10 bases sitting between them. There are 13 residues in the CDR3. Here the CDR3 DNA reads TGTGCCAGCAGCTTGGACAGGGCGGGTGGCTACACCTTC. Protein sequence: CASSLDRAGGYTF.

DNA for the CDR3: TGCGCCAGCAGCTTGGGACAGGTGAACACTGAAGCTTTCTTT. It yields the protein CASSLGQVNTEAFF. The chain recombines TRBV5-1 with TRBJ1-1; D possibly corresponds to TRBD1 (6 bases). The CDR3 loop spans 14 amino acids. V was pared by 0 bases and J by 0 bases, with 6 bases between. Germline V gene sequence: CDR1 SGHRS, CDR2 YFSETQ.

The genes are TRBV19 and TRBJ1-1, with D unresolved. CDR1 LNHDA and CDR2 SQIVND come from the germline V gene (reference sequence). V lost 7 bases and J lost 0, with 9 bases in between. The CDR3 spans 13 residues. The CDR3 protein is CASTAQVNTEAFF. CDR3 in DNA: TGTGCCAGTACGGCGCAAGTGAACACTGAAGCTTTCTTT.

The chain is built from TRBV11-2 and TRBJ2-7, with D possibly called TRBD1 or TRBD2 (5 bases each). Germline V gene sequence: CDR1 SGHAT, CDR2 FQNNGV. With 5 bases removed from V and 6 bases from J, the gap between germline ends came to 17 bases. The CDR3 is made up of 14 amino acids. The CDR3: CASSLGPIGPEQYF. The CDR3 DNA reads as TGTGCCAGCAGCCTGGGACCAATTGGACCCGAGCAGTACTTC.

The chain employs TRBV6-4 and TRBJ1-1; no reliable D call. V lost 3 bases and J lost 1, with 6 bases in between. This CDR3 has 13 amino acids. Germline V gene sequence: CDR1 MRHNA, CDR2 SNTAGT. The CDR3 coding sequence is TGTGCCAGCAGTGAAGGGCGGAACACTGAAGCTTTCTTT. This sequence encodes CASSEGRNTEAFF.

V gene TRBV4-1 combines with J gene TRBJ2-7; 11 bases agree with TRBD2. Germline V CDR1 and CDR2: MGHRA, YSYEKL. The J segment lost 2 bases and the V segment lost 4 bases, leaving 13 bases of the junction unmatched. The CDR3 loop spans 18 amino acids. This CDR3 is CASSRGLADPTGAYEQYF. CDR3 sequence (DNA): TGCGCCAGCAGCCGGGGACTAGCGGATCCAACGGGAGCCTACGAGCAGTACTTC.

The chain has TRBV19 and TRBJ1-1; D remains unclear. The CDR3 is 12 amino acids. Germline loops: CDR1 LNHDA, CDR2 SQIVND (reference sequence). The germline V and J ends were trimmed by 6 bases and 1 base, with 6 bases remaining between them. The CDR3 is CASRGSNTEAFF. CDR3 sequence (DNA): TGTGCCAGTAGAGGGTCGAACACTGAAGCTTTCTTT. The whole variable domain, filled in from reference TRBV19 and TRBJ1-1, reads DGGITQSPKYLFRKEGQNVTLSCEQNLNHDAMYWYRQDPGQGLRLIYYSQIVNDFQKGDIAEGYSVSREKKESFPLTVTSAQKNPTAFYLCASRGSNTEAFFGQGTRLTVV.

The chain joins TRBV4-3 to TRBJ2-1, with D tentatively TRBD1 (5 bases). V lost 0 bases and J 9 bases, leaving 18 bases between the germline ends. Germline assignment: CDR1 LGHNA and CDR2 YSLEER. The CDR3 contains 16 residues. Written as DNA, the CDR3 is TGCGCCAGCAGCCAAGACAGGGCTCCAGGCACAGGTGAGCAGTTCTTC. Translated: CASSQDRAPGTGEQFF.

The chain joins TRBV5-1 to TRBJ2-3, with 7 bases identical to TRBD2. CDR3 length: 14 residues. V lost 7 bases, J lost 6 bases, and 11 bases stayed unmatched. Germline CDR1 is SGHRS and CDR2 is YFSETQ. CDR3 in amino acids: CASGTNGRMDTQYF. The DNA of the CDR3 is TGCGCCAGCGGGACTAACGGGAGGATGGATACGCAGTATTTT.

CDR3 DNA sequence: TGTGCCAGCAGTGAACTTGGACAGCGCTACGAGCAGTACTTC. This gives the protein CASSELGQRYEQYF. The chain links TRBV6-1 to TRBJ2-7, with a weak D call TRBD1 (6 bases). V was pared by 2 bases and J by 3 bases, with 11 bases between. CDR3 length: 14 amino acids. Germline V gene lookup returns CDR1 MNHNS and CDR2 SASEGT.

With respect to this clone: Distinct nucleotide sequences in the sample also encode this CDR3. V is TRBV7-2 and J is TRBJ2-3; 10 nucleotides agree with TRBD2. V was clipped by 3 bases and J by 4 bases; unmatched bases: 7. CDR1 is SGHTA, CDR2 FQGNSA, per germline. The CDR3 totals 16 residues. The CDR3 protein is CASSFFSGGRADTQYF. CDR3 sequence (DNA): TGTGCCAGCAGCTTTTTTAGCGGGGGGCGGGCAGATACGCAGTATTTT.

This clone was detected once. The chain has TRBV7-2 and TRBJ2-7, with 9 bases aligning to TRBD2. Germline V gene sequence: CDR1 SGHTA, CDR2 FQGNSA. V was clipped by 8 bases and J by 1 base; unmatched bases: 9. This CDR3 has 15 amino acids. CDR3 region: CASEDSGRLSYEQYF. The CDR3 region has the DNA TGTGCCAGCGAGGATAGCGGGAGACTTTCCTACGAGCAGTACTTC.

The chain combines TRBV19 with TRBJ2-7; maybe TRBD1 (5 bases). V lost 5 bases and J lost 5, with 16 bases in between. Germline values: CDR1 LNHDA, CDR2 SQIVND (reference sequence). This CDR3 has 14 amino acids. The DNA of the CDR3 is TGTGCCAGTAGTGCTTCGCAGGGCGTGCACGAGCAGTACTTC. This codes for CASSASQGVHEQYF.

The chain combines TRBV5-1 with TRBJ1-3; TRBD1 agrees at 7 bases. The CDR3 has 15 residues. V shed 4 bases and J 1 base; nucleotides not matched to a gene: 5. Germline-derived CDR1 and CDR2 are SGHRS and YFSETQ. CDR3 in DNA: TGCGCCAGCAGCAACTCAGGGGGGTCTGGAAACACCATATATTTT. It translates to CASSNSGGSGNTIYF.

This chain joins TRBV7-2 and TRBJ2-1; TRBD2 agrees at 10 bases. With V trimmed by 3 bases and J by 4 bases, 3 bases remained unmatched. Germline CDR1 and CDR2: SGHTA and FQGNSA. The CDR3 covers 15 residues. CDR3 in DNA: TGTGCCAGCAGCTTCCTAGCGGGGGTTTACAATGAGCAGTTCTTC. It is translated as CASSFLAGVYNEQFF.

The gene calls are TRBV7-9 and TRBJ1-1, with 8 bases fitting TRBD1. This CDR3 is 15 amino acids long. Germline lookup yields CDR1 SEHNR and CDR2 FQNEAQ (reference sequence). V gave up 5 bases and J gave up 7 bases; unmatched junction bases: 12. CDR3 region: CASSILQGGEDEAFF. The CDR3 DNA sequence: TGTGCCAGCAGCATCCTACAGGGGGGGGAAGATGAAGCTTTCTTT.

CDR3 loop: CASSTGLAGENEQFF. The CDR3 coding sequence is TGTGCCAGCAGCACCGGACTAGCGGGGGAGAATGAGCAGTTCTTC. The J gene is TRBJ2-1, the V gene TRBV5-4; 13 nucleotides match TRBD2. This CDR3 comprises 15 residues. Germline V gene lookup returns CDR1 SGHNT and CDR2 YYREEE (reference sequence). Trimming removed 4 bases from V and 7 bases from J; junction bases left unmatched: 5. The variable domain in full, with the rest retrieved from reference TRBV5-4 and TRBJ2-1, is ETGVTQSPTHLIKTRGQQVTLRCSSQSGHNTVSWYQQALGQGPQFIFQYYREEENGRGNFPPRFSGLQFPNYSSELNVNALELDDSALYLCASSTGLAGENEQFFGPGTRLTVL.

This chain links TRBV6-5 with TRBJ2-5; D perhaps matches TRBD1 (6 bases). V lost 2 bases and J lost 2, with 6 bases in between. Germline lookup yields CDR1 MNHEY and CDR2 SVGAGI. This CDR3 has 13 amino acids. CDR3: CASSYRGQETQYF. DNA of the CDR3: TGTGCCAGCAGTTACAGGGGGCAAGAGACCCAGTACTTC.

The rearrangement links TRBV9 to TRBJ2-7, with 7 bases matching TRBD1. CDR1 is SGDLS, CDR2 YYNGEE, per germline. The CDR3 loop spans 13 amino acids. V lost 4 bases to trimming and J lost 4 bases; unmatched junction nucleotides: 5. The CDR3 spells CASSSGGQYEQYF. The CDR3 bases are TGTGCCAGCAGCTCTGGGGGACAGTACGAGCAGTACTTC.